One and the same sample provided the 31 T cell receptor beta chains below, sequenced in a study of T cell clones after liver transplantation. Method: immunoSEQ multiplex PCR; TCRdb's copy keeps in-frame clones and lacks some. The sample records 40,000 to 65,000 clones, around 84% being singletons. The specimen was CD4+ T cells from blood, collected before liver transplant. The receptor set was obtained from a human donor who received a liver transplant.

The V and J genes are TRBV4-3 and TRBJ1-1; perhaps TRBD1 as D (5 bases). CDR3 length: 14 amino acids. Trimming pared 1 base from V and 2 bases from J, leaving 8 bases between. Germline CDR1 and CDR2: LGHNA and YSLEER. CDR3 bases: TGCGCCAGCAGCCAAGGACAGACTAACACTGAAGCTTTCTTT. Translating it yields CASSQGQTNTEAFF.

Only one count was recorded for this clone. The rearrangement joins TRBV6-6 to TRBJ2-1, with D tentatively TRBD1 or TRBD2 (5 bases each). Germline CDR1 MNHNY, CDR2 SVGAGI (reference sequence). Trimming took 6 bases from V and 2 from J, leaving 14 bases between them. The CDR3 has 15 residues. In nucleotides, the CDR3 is TGTGCCAGCAGGGAACCGGGGACCACCTACAATGAGCAGTTCTTC. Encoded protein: CASREPGTTYNEQFF.

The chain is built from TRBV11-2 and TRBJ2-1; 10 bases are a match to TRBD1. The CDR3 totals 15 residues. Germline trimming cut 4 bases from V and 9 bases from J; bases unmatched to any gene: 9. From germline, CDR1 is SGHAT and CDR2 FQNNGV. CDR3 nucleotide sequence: TGTGCCAGCAGCTCCCTAGGCGGGACAGGGGTTGAGCAGTTCTTC. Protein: CASSSLGGTGVEQFF.

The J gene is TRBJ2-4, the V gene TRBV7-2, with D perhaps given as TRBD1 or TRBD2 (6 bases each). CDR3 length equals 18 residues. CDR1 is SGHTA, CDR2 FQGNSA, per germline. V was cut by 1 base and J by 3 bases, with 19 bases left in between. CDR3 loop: CASSLVGSGAISKNIQYF. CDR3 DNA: TGTGCCAGCAGCTTAGTAGGTTCGGGGGCAATTAGCAAAAACATTCAGTACTTC.

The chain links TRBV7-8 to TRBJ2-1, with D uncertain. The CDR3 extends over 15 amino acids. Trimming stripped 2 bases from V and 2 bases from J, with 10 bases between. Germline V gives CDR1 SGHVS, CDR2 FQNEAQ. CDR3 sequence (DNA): TGTGCCAGCAGCTTATTTGTTCAAACCTACAATGAGCAGTTCTTC. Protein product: CASSLFVQTYNEQFF.

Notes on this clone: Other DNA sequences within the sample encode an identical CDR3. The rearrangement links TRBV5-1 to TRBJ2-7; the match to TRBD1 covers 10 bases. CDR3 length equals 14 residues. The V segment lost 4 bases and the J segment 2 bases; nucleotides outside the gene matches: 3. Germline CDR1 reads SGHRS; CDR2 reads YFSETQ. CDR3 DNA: TGCGCCAGCAGCCTCGGACAGGGGGCCTACGAGCAGTACTTC. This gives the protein CASSLGQGAYEQYF. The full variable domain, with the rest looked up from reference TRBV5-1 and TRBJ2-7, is KAGVTQTPRYLIKTRGQQVTLSCSPISGHRSVSWYQQTPGQGLQFLFEYFSETQRNKGNFPGRFSGRQFSNSRSEMNVSTLELGDSALYLCASSLGQGAYEQYFGPGTRLTVT.

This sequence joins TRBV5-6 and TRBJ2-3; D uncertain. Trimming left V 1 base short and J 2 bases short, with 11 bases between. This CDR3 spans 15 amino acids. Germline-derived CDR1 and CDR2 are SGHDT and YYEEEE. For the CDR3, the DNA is TGTGCCAGCAGCTTGTTAGTAGGAGACACAGATACGCAGTATTTT. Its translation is CASSLLVGDTDTQYF.

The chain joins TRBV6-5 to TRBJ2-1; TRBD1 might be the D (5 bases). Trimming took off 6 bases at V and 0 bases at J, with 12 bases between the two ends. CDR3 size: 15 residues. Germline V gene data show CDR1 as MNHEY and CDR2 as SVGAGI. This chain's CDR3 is CASRKIDSSYNEQFF. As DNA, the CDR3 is TGTGCCAGCAGGAAGATAGACAGCTCCTACAATGAGCAGTTCTTC.

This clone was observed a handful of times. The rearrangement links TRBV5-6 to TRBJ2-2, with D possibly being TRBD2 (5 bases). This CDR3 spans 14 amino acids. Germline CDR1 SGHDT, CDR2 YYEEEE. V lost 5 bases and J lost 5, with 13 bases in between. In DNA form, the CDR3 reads TGTGCCAGCAGTGGGAGCGTGTGGACCGGGGAGCTGTTTTTT. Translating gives CASSGSVWTGELFF.

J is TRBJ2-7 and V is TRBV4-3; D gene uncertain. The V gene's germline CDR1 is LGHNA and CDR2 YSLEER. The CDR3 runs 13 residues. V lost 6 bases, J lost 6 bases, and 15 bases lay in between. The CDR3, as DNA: TGCGCCAGCAGTACAAGAAGGAATAGCGAGCAGTACTTC. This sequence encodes CASSTRRNSEQYF.

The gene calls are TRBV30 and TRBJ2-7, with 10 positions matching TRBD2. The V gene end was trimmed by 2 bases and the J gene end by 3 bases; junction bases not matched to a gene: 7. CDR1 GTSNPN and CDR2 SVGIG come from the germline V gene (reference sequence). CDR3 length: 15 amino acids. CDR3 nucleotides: TGTGCCTGGAGTTTTCCGACTAGCGGGTTCTACGAGCAGTACTTC. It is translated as CAWSFPTSGFYEQYF.

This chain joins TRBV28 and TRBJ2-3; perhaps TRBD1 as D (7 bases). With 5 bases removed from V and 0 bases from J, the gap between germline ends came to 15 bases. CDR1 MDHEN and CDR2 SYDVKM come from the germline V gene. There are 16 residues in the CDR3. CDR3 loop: CASSAYRGGSTDTQYF. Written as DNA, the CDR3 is TGTGCCAGCAGTGCCTACAGGGGAGGAAGCACAGATACGCAGTATTTT.

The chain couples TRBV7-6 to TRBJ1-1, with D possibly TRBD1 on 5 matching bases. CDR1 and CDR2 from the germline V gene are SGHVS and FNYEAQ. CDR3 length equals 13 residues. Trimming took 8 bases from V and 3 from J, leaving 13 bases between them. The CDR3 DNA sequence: TGTGCCAGCGCGCCAGGGTCTTACACTGAAGCTTTCTTT. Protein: CASAPGSYTEAFF. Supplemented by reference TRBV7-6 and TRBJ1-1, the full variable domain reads GAGVSQSPRYKVTKRGQDVALRCDPISGHVSLYWYRQALGQGPEFLTYFNYEAQQDKSGLPNDRFSAERPEGSISTLTIQRTEQRDSAMYRCASAPGSYTEAFFGQGTRLTVV.

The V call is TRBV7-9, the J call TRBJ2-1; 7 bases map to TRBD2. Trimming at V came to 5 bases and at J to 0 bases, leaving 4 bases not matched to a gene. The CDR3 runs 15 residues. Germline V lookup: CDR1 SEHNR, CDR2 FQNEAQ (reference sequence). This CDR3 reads CASSPQRGSYNEQFF. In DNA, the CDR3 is TGTGCCAGCAGCCCCCAGCGGGGCTCCTACAATGAGCAGTTCTTC.

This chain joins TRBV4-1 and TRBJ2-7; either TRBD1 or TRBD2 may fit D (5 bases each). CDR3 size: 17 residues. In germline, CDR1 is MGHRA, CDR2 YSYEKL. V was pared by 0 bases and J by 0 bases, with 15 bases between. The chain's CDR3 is CASSQDGTGTVSYEQYF. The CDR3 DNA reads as TGCGCCAGCAGCCAAGATGGGACCGGGACGGTCTCCTACGAGCAGTACTTC.

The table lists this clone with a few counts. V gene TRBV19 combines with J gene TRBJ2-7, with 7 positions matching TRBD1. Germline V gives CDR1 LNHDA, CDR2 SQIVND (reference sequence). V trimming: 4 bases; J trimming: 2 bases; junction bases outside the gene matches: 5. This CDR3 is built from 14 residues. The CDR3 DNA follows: TGTGCCAGTAGTACCGACAGGGCTCCCTACGAGCAGTACTTC. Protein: CASSTDRAPYEQYF.

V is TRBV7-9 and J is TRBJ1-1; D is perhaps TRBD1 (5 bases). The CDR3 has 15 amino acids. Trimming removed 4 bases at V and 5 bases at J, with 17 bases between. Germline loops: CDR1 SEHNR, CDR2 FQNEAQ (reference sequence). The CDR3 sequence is CASSSGGARSTEAFF. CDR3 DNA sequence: TGTGCCAGCAGCTCCGGTGGGGCTCGGAGTACTGAAGCTTTCTTT.

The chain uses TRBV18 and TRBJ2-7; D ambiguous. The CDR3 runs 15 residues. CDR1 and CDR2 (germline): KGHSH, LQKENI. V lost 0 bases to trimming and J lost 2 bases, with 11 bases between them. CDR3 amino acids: CASSPPGLDTYEQYF. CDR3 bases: TGTGCCAGCTCACCACCGGGTTTGGATACCTACGAGCAGTACTTC.

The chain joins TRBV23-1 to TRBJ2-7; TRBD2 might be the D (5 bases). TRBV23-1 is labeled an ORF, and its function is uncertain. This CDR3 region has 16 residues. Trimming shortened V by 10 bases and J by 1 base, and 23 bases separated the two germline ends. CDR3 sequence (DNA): TGCGCCATCAGAACTAGTACTAGACCCACTTCCTACGAGCAGTACTTC. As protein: CAIRTSTRPTSYEQYF.

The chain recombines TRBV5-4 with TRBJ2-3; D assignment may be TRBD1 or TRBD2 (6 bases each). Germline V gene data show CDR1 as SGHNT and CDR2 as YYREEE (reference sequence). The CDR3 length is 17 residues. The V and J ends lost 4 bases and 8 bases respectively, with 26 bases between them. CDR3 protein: CASSNAQLRGPDLTQYF. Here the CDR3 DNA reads TGTGCCAGCAGCAACGCCCAGCTTCGGGGGCCCGACCTTACGCAGTATTTT.

In nucleotides, the CDR3 is TGTGCTAGTGGTTTGGACGTAGCGGGGATGTACAATGAGCAGTTCTTC. Translation gives CASGLDVAGMYNEQFF. The V gene is TRBV12-5, the J gene TRBJ2-1; TRBD2 matches 8 bases. CDR3 length: 16 residues. V lost 1 base, J lost 4 bases, and 6 bases stayed unmatched. Germline CDR1 reads LGHNT; CDR2 reads FRNRAP. Variable domain in full (rest from reference TRBV12-5 and TRBJ2-1): DARVTQTPRHKVTEMGQEVTMRCQPILGHNTVFWYRQTMMQGLELLAYFRNRAPLDDSGMPKDRFSAEMPDATLATLKIQPSEPRDSAVYFCASGLDVAGMYNEQFFGPGTRLTVL.

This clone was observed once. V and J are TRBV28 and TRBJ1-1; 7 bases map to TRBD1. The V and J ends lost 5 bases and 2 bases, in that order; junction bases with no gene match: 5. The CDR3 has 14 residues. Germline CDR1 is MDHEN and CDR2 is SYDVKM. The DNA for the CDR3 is TGTGCCAGCAGTATATACAGGGGAAACACTGAAGCTTTCTTT. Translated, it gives CASSIYRGNTEAFF.

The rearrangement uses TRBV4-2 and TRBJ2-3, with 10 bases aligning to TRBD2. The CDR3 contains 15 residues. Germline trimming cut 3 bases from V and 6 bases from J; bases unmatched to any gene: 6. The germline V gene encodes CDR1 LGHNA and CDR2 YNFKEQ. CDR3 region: CASSQSGGGYDTQYF. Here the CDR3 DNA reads TGTGCCAGCAGCCAGAGCGGGGGGGGTTACGATACGCAGTATTTT.

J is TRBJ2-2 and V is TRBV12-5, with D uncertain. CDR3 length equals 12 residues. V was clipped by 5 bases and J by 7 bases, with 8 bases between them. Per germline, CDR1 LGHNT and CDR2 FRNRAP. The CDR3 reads CASGPLGGELFF. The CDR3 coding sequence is TGTGCTAGTGGTCCCCTCGGCGGGGAGCTGTTTTTT.

The CDR3 region is CASSPGQGDWGELFF. CDR3 bases: TGTGCCAGCAGCCCCGGACAGGGGGATTGGGGGGAGCTGTTTTTT. The V and J genes are TRBV5-4 and TRBJ2-2; the match to TRBD1 covers 10 bases. The J segment lost 8 bases and the V segment lost 4 bases, leaving 8 bases of the junction unmatched. CDR1 and CDR2 from the germline V gene are SGHNT and YYREEE (reference sequence). The CDR3 length is 15 residues.

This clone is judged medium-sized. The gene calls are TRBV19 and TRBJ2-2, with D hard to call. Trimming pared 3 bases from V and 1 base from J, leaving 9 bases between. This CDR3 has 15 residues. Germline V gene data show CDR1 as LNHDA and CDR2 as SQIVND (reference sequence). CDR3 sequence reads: CASSISTENTGELFF. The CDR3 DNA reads TGTGCCAGTAGTATCTCCACAGAGAACACCGGGGAGCTGTTTTTT.

CDR3 sequence (DNA): TGTGCCAGCAGCGTAGGGGTAATGGGGGGTGGTAGCACTGAAGCTTTCTTT. Protein sequence: CASSVGVMGGGSTEAFF. The chain carries TRBV9 and TRBJ1-1, with D perhaps TRBD1 (5 bases). V dropped 0 bases and J dropped 4 bases, with 19 bases sitting between them. Per germline, CDR1 SGDLS and CDR2 YYNGEE. The CDR3 extends over 17 amino acids.

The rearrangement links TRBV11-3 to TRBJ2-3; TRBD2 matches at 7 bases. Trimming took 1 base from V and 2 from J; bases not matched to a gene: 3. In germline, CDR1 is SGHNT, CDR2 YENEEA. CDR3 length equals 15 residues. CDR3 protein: CASSLAGTTTDTQYF. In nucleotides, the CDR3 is TGTGCCAGCAGCTTAGCGGGGACTACCACAGATACGCAGTATTTT.

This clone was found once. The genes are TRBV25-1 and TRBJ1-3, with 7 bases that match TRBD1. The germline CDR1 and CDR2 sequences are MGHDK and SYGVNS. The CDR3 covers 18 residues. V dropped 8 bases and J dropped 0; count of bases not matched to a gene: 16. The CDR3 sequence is CASGGISGTAGSGNTIYF. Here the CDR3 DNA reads TGTGCCAGCGGGGGAATCTCTGGGACAGCCGGCTCTGGAAACACCATATATTTT.

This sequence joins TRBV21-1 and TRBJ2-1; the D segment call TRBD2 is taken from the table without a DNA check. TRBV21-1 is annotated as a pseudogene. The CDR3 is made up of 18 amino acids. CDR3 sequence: CASSKLIMGGLYDDEQFF. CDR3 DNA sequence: TGTGCCAGCAGCAAATTAATTATGGGCGGGCTTTACGACGATGAGCAGTTCTTC.

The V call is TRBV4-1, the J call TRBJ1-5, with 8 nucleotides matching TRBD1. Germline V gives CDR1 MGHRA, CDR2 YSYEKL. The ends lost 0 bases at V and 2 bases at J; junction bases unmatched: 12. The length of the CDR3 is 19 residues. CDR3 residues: CASSQEGPGGRGRNQPQHF. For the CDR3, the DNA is TGCGCCAGCAGCCAAGAAGGTCCAGGGGGCCGGGGGCGCAATCAGCCCCAGCATTTT.